These 5 T cell receptor beta chains originate from one sample sequenced in a study of beta chain features in type 1 diabetes. Whole-study findings and limits: In all four CD4+ subsets, TCRB CDR3 length was significantly, moderately reduced in type 1 diabetes.

Expressed TCRB transcripts were sequenced after all isolated RNA was converted to cDNA. Here immunoSEQ multiplex PCR was the method, and the copy in TCRdb shows in-frame clones only, minus some. The sample gives 150,000 to 200,000 clones, 63% of which show up once; roughly 0.092% is in the top ten. No antigen is known for these receptors. The sequenced material came from naive CD4+ T cells from blood. The receptors were sampled from a man aged 25-45 years with type 1 diabetes.

The chain carries TRBV9 and TRBJ2-5, with D unresolved. Trimming pared 3 bases from V and 1 base from J, leaving 10 bases between. Germline loops: CDR1 SGDLS, CDR2 YYNGEE. CDR3 size: 14 residues. The CDR3 region is CASSGYRFQETQYF. CDR3 in DNA: TGTGCCAGCAGCGGCTACAGATTCCAAGAGACCCAGTACTTC.

This clone occurred a few times. The CDR3 coding sequence is TGCAGCGTTGTTATGGACCGAGCCACTGAAGCTTTCTTT. Amino acid sequence: CSVVMDRATEAFF. This chain connects TRBV29-1 to TRBJ1-1, with D hard to call. Germline V gives CDR1 SQVTM, CDR2 ANQGSEA. V was cut by 4 bases and J by 4 bases, with 13 bases left in between. The CDR3 runs 13 residues. Looking up the rest from reference TRBV29-1 and TRBJ1-1 gives the full variable domain: SAVISQKPSRDICQRGTSLTIQCQVDSQVTMMFWYRQQPGQSLTLIATANQGSEATYESGFVIDKFPISRPNLTFSTLTVSNMSPEDSSIYLCSVVMDRATEAFFGQGTRLTVV.

The genes are TRBV5-1 and TRBJ2-5; D may be TRBD1 or TRBD2 (5 bases each). The germline CDR1 and CDR2 sequences are SGHRS and YFSETQ. The V end was cut by 4 bases, the J end by 5 bases, with 12 bases between. The CDR3 length is 13 residues. The DNA of the CDR3 is TGCGCCAGCAGCCCTGGGACGAAGGAGACCCAGTACTTC. This sequence encodes CASSPGTKETQYF.

V usage is TRBV7-2 and J usage is TRBJ2-3; 8 nucleotides line up with TRBD1. Germline V gene data show CDR1 as SGHTA and CDR2 as FQGNSA. Trimming removed 6 bases from V and 5 bases from J; junction bases left unmatched: 7. This CDR3 is built from 14 residues. The CDR3 sequence is CASRPDRVGDTQYF. The CDR3 DNA is TGTGCCAGCAGGCCGGACAGGGTCGGAGATACGCAGTATTTT.

The chain employs TRBV29-1 and TRBJ1-1; D call uncertain. CDR1 is SQVTM and CDR2 is ANQGSEA in the germline V gene. This CDR3 spans 13 amino acids. The V gene lost 1 base and the J gene lost 2 bases, with 8 bases spanning the gap. The CDR3 DNA reads as TGCAGCGTTGAAGGGGAGGGAAACACTGAAGCTTTCTTT. This sequence encodes CSVEGEGNTEAFF.